This T cell receptor (beta chain) was sequenced in a study of blood T cells in healthy people across ages. General study results and limits: Naive CD4+ cell counts and diversity both ran higher in long-lived than in aged donors. Across the age range, TCR beta diversity per million T cells fell in a roughly linear way.

Comment on this clonotype: The antigen remains undetermined.

Between the trimmed V and J ends, which lost 1 base and 2 bases, there was a span of 8 bases. The CDR3 has 14 residues. Germline CDR1 is SGHVS and CDR2 is FQNEAQ. Each sample provided at least 5.5 micrograms of extracted total RNA. Alongside a J-beta primer mix, a sample-barcoded 5' primer served in a second PCR lasting about 7 to 12 cycles. Sequencing of every sample gave 2.5 million or more CDR3-containing paired-end reads. TCRdb recomputed calls from the 5' RACE reads with MiXCR, one row per CDR3 protein. Of under 1 million distinct CDR3 sequences in the sample, around 42% were seen once. The sequence was obtained from a man in his sixties in good health. The chain combines TRBV7-8 with TRBJ2-5; D gene ambiguous. Sequenced: blood. Here the CDR3 reads CASSLEGNQETQYF. The CDR3 nucleotides are TGTGCCAGCAGCTTAGAGGGTAATCAAGAGACCCAGTACTTC.